These 10 T cell receptor beta chains originate from one sample sequenced in a study of T cell changes during pregnancy in multiple sclerosis. Only in-frame clones appear in the TCRdb table, and some are missing; sequencing was by immunoSEQ multiplex PCR. The table has tens of thousands of clones, more than 90% seen once. The sequencing here drew on peripheral blood, taken in the third trimester of pregnancy. These receptors came from a female donor with multiple sclerosis, enrolled in a pregnancy study.

This sequence joins TRBV6-6 and TRBJ2-3; D gene unclear. The V gene lost 3 bases and the J gene lost 0 bases, with 10 bases spanning the gap. Germline V CDR1 and CDR2: MNHNY, SVGAGI (reference sequence). The CDR3 covers 15 residues. Here the CDR3 DNA reads TGTGCCAGCAGTTATCCGACGGGTAGCACAGATACGCAGTATTTT. Translated, it gives CASSYPTGSTDTQYF.

The CDR3 nucleotides are TGTGCCAGCAGTTACTCGCAGGGAAAAGATACGCAGTATTTT. It yields the protein CASSYSQGKDTQYF. The chain has TRBV6-6 and TRBJ2-3, with D perhaps matching TRBD1 (5 bases). This CDR3 region has 14 residues. Germline-derived CDR1 and CDR2 are MNHNY and SVGAGI (reference sequence). Trimming took 0 bases from V and 5 from J, leaving 9 bases between them.

The chain couples TRBV9 to TRBJ2-2; D is unclear. The CDR3 has 11 amino acids. Per germline, CDR1 SGDLS and CDR2 YYNGEE. The V end lost 3 bases, the J end lost 7 bases, and 4 bases lay between the germline ends. The chain's CDR3 is CASSGYGELFF. The CDR3 region has the DNA TGTGCCAGCAGCGGCTACGGGGAGCTGTTTTTT.

The chain employs TRBV28 and TRBJ2-7, with 8 bases identical to TRBD2. Germline V gene sequence: CDR1 MDHEN, CDR2 SYDVKM. This CDR3 spans 14 amino acids. Unmatched junction bases numbered 8, after V lost 6 bases and J lost 4 bases. The CDR3 bases are TGTGCCAGCAGCCGCCGAGCGGGGGAATACGAGCAGTACTTC. This sequence encodes CASSRRAGEYEQYF.

V gene TRBV13 combines with J gene TRBJ2-5, with D possibly being TRBD2 (6 bases). This CDR3 comprises 16 residues. Germline lookup yields CDR1 PRHDT and CDR2 FYEKMQ (reference sequence). V was trimmed by 1 base and J by 11 bases, leaving 23 bases between them. In DNA, the CDR3 is TGTGCCAGCAGCTTAGTGGGAGCGGGTAACCAAGAGAGTCAGTACTTC. It specifies CASSLVGAGNQESQYF.

V and J are TRBV5-1 and TRBJ1-2; a possible D gene is TRBD1 (6 bases). This CDR3 has 15 amino acids. The V gene lost 4 bases and the J gene lost 4 bases, with 17 bases spanning the gap. CDR1 SGHRS and CDR2 YFSETQ come from the germline V gene. This CDR3 reads CASSPGGGLFYGYTF. CDR3 sequence (DNA): TGCGCCAGCAGCCCCGGGGGGGGGCTTTTCTATGGCTACACCTTC.

The chain employs TRBV14 and TRBJ1-6; D ambiguous. V lost 2 bases and J 0 bases, leaving 8 bases between the germline ends. The germline V gene encodes CDR1 SGHDN and CDR2 FVKESK. The CDR3 loop spans 16 amino acids. This CDR3 is CASSQYVSSYNSPLHF. CDR3 coding DNA: TGTGCCAGCAGCCAATACGTTAGCTCCTATAATTCACCCCTCCACTTT.

The V gene is TRBV5-6, the J gene TRBJ2-2; TRBD2 might be the D (7 bases). Trimming pared 4 bases from V and 5 bases from J, leaving 15 bases between. The germline gives CDR1 SGHDT, CDR2 YYEEEE. The CDR3 sequence is 15 residues long. The CDR3 DNA sequence: TGTGCCAGCAGCGTACGGGGGGCGAGGACCGGGGAGCTGTTTTTT. This codes for CASSVRGARTGELFF.

The V and J genes are TRBV5-6 and TRBJ1-1; D not certain. CDR3 length: 16 residues. Trimming removed 1 base from V and 0 bases from J, with 13 bases in between. CDR1 is SGHDT and CDR2 is YYEEEE in the germline V gene. CDR3 sequence reads: CASSLFLDTLNTEAFF. The CDR3 DNA reads as TGTGCCAGCAGCTTGTTTCTCGACACCTTGAACACTGAAGCTTTCTTT.

V gene TRBV11-1 combines with J gene TRBJ2-1, with 8 positions matching TRBD1. The germline V gene encodes CDR1 SGHAT and CDR2 FQDESV (reference sequence). J was trimmed by 2 bases and V by 3 bases; bases with no gene match: 12. The CDR3 runs 18 residues. The CDR3 nucleotides read TGTGCCAGCAGCTTTAGGGGCCCCAGACAGGGGACCTACAATGAGCAGTTCTTC. It specifies CASSFRGPRQGTYNEQFF.